These T cell receptor beta chains were read from a single sample in a study of blood T cell repertoires in COVID-19. The repertoire was sequenced with immunoSEQ multiplex PCR; TCRdb's copy has only in-frame clones and lacks some. This sample has 320,000 or so clones; 85% occur once, and the top ten carry approximately 1.9%. Sequenced input: PBMCs or T cells enriched from blood (not recorded which). These receptors came from a woman in her twenties or thirties who had been exposed to COVID-19. Both conserved end residues are trimmed from each CDR3. The order of the fields is J gene, clone size, V gene, CDR3 protein. A clone size is listed for some rows: how often the clone was seen (once, few, many), or a class if it is expanded.

>TRBJ2-7|NA|TRBV9
ASSVVGTSNEQY
>TRBJ1-1|NA|TRBV30
AWSVRDRWNTEAF
>TRBJ1-1|NA|TRBV9
ASSPGGGKITEAF
>TRBJ2-5|NA|TRBV9
ASSASGTEETQY
>TRBJ1-6|NA|TRBV11-2
ASSLGADNSPLH
>TRBJ1-1|once|TRBV19
ASSQDRVNTEAF
>TRBJ1-3|many|TRBV27
ASSFTGGSGNTIY
>TRBJ1-1|NA|TRBV6-5
ASSYAGNTEAF
>TRBJ2-5|NA|TRBV5-6
ASSFSFQETQY
>TRBJ2-7|once|TRBV2
ASSVTTTSSEQY
>TRBJ2-7|NA|TRBV2
ASSERRVEQY
>TRBJ1-5|NA|TRBV6-5
ASRGPTGYGQPQH
>TRBJ1-2|once|TRBV19
ASSMVGGGFLADYGYT
>TRBJ1-5|NA|TRBV4-1
ASRNPGNSNQPQH
>TRBJ1-4|NA|TRBV5-1
ASSKDRGSTNEKLF
>TRBJ2-7|NA|TRBV6-5
ASSYSSSGGYEQY